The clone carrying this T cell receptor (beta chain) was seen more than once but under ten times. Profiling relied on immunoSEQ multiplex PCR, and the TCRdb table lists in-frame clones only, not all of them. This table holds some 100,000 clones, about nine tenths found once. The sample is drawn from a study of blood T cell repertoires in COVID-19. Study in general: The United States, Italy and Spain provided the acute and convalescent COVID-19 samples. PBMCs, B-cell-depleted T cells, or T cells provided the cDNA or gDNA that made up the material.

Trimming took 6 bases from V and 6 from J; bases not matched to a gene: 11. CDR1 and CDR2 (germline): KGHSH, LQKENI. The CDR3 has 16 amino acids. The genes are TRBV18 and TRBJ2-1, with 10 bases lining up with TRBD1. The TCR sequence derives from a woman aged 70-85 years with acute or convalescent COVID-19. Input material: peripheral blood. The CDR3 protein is CASSPPGTGAVNEQFF. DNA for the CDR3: TGTGCCAGCTCTCCCCCCGGGACAGGGGCCGTCAATGAGCAGTTCTTC. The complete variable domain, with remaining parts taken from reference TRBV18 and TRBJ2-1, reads NAGVMQNPRHLVRRRGQEARLRCSPMKGHSHVYWYRQLPEEGLKFMVYLQKENIIDESGMPKERFSAEFPKEGPSILRIQQVVRGDSAAYFCASSPPGTGAVNEQFFGPGTRLTVL.